The TCR beta chain under discussion was sequenced for a study of Ad26.COV2.S vaccination and SARS-CoV-2 variants. Overall study findings and caveats: Vaccine recipients had higher spike-specific TCR breadth than placebo recipients.

Data came from immunoSEQ multiplex PCR; TCRdb stores just in-frame clones and leaves some out. The top ten clones hold approximately 1.9% of a sample with approximately 300,000 clones, around 84% of them seen once. To note about this clone: The antigen is unknown.

This CDR3 spans 13 amino acids. V lost 8 bases and J 4 bases, leaving 15 bases between the germline ends. The germline CDR1 and CDR2 sequences are ENHRY and SYGVKD. The treatment is: 19 received Ad26.COV2.S at low or high dose, single or two shots; roughly five received placebo; per-sample allocation not given. Collection of samples fell on day 63 after the first vaccine or placebo injection. This material consisted of peripheral blood, taken in a trial of Ad26.COV2.S vaccine versus placebo. This sequence was found in a person aged 18 to 65 who received the Ad26.COV2.S COVID-19 vaccine or a placebo. This rearrangement joins TRBV10-3 to TRBJ2-7, with D tentatively TRBD2 (5 bases). The CDR3 sequence: CAISASTSYEQYF. The DNA of the CDR3 is TGTGCCATCTCCGCTTCAACTAGTTACGAGCAGTACTTC.